What follows are 17 T cell receptor beta chains derived from one specimen sequenced in a study of shared clonotypes between healthy human individuals. TCRdb's copy holds only in-frame clones and misses some; the assay was immunoSEQ multiplex PCR. The data contain approximately 2,200,000 clones, around 93% of them singletons. CD45RO-negative cells were positively selected for CCR7, leaving out terminally differentiated effector memory CD45RA+ cells. Sequencing was done on a sample of naive CD8+ T cells from PBMCs. These receptors originate from a young man in good health. Some clones in this sample may be carry-over from other donors' samples.

This chain connects TRBV6-1 to TRBJ1-2, with TRBD1 as a possible D gene (6 bases). Trimming shortened V by 7 bases and J by 1 base, and 16 bases separated the two germline ends. Germline CDR1 and CDR2: MNHNS and SASEGT. The CDR3 spans 15 residues. The CDR3 bases are TGTGCCAGCATCATCAGAACAGGGCTTAACTATGGCTACACCTTC. Its protein product is CASIIRTGLNYGYTF.

This clone was observed once. The genes are TRBV5-6 and TRBJ2-7; tentative D call: TRBD2 (6 bases). The CDR3 consists of 12 residues. Trimming took off 4 bases at V and 6 bases at J, with 11 bases between the two ends. The germline V gene encodes CDR1 SGHDT and CDR2 YYEEEE. The DNA of the CDR3 is TGTGCCAGCAGCCTGACGGAGGGCGAGCAGTACTTC. Amino acids: CASSLTEGEQYF.

The rearrangement joins TRBV7-8 to TRBJ2-3; 7 nucleotides agree with TRBD2. Trimming removed 3 bases from V and 0 bases from J; junction bases left unmatched: 6. This CDR3 spans 16 amino acids. CDR1 and CDR2 from the germline V gene are SGHVS and FQNEAQ. CDR3 nucleotide sequence: TGTGCCAGCAGCTTCCTAGCGGTTACTAGCACAGATACGCAGTATTTT. It yields the protein CASSFLAVTSTDTQYF.

This clone was detected only a few times. This chain links TRBV28 with TRBJ1-5; the match to TRBD1 covers 9 bases. In germline, CDR1 is MDHEN, CDR2 SYDVKM. The CDR3 covers 15 residues. Trimming at V came to 6 bases and at J to 6 bases, leaving 9 bases not matched to a gene. CDR3 DNA: TGTGCCAGCAGCCCTCGAGGACAGGGGATTCAGCCCCAGCATTTT. This gives the protein CASSPRGQGIQPQHF.

The V and J genes are TRBV5-5 and TRBJ2-2, with D possibly being TRBD1 (6 bases). Germline loops: CDR1 SGHKS, CDR2 YYEKEE (reference sequence). V lost 4 bases and J lost 0, with 16 bases in between. The CDR3 loop spans 17 amino acids. CDR3 residues: CASSPGTPPPNTGELFF. CDR3 DNA sequence: TGTGCCAGCAGCCCCGGGACACCTCCACCGAACACCGGGGAGCTGTTTTTT.

This sequence joins TRBV6-1 and TRBJ2-7; TRBD2 is a possible D gene (6 bases). This CDR3 is 13 amino acids long. V was cut by 9 bases and J by 2 bases, with 14 bases left in between. Germline CDR1 MNHNS, CDR2 SASEGT. The CDR3 bases are TGTGCCAGAGGGACTGGCTTTCCCTACGAGCAGTACTTC. It encodes CARGTGFPYEQYF.

DNA of the CDR3: TGTGCCAGCAGTGACGGGTCCACCCAGTACTTC. Translating gives CASSDGSTQYF. This sequence joins TRBV6-4 and TRBJ2-5; D gene uncertain. V lost 2 bases and J 8 bases, leaving 6 bases between the germline ends. This CDR3 is 11 amino acids long. From germline, CDR1 is MRHNA and CDR2 SNTAGT.

The chain links TRBV7-8 to TRBJ2-5, with 8 bases aligning to TRBD1. Germline CDR1 and CDR2: SGHVS and FQNEAQ. Germline trimming cut 4 bases from V and 5 bases from J; bases unmatched to any gene: 9. The CDR3 covers 15 residues. CDR3: CASSYYRGTWETQYF. CDR3 DNA sequence: TGTGCCAGCAGCTACTACAGGGGGACTTGGGAGACCCAGTACTTC.

The genes are TRBV5-1 and TRBJ2-7, with D possibly being TRBD2 (6 bases). The CDR3 is 15 residues long. CDR1 and CDR2 (germline): SGHRS, YFSETQ. V gave up 5 bases and J gave up 3 bases, with 18 bases separating them. CDR3 sequence: CASSGFGGPYYEQYF. CDR3 nucleotide sequence: TGCGCCAGCAGTGGGTTCGGGGGACCCTACTACGAGCAGTACTTC.

V gene TRBV14 combines with J gene TRBJ2-3, with D perhaps matching TRBD1 (5 bases). The ends were cut back, 1 base at V and 4 bases at J, with 12 bases in the middle. This CDR3 spans 15 amino acids. CDR1 SGHDN and CDR2 FVKESK come from the germline V gene. The CDR3 DNA sequence: TGTGCCAGCAGCCAAGGGCAGGGATTGGCAGATACGCAGTATTTT. Its protein product is CASSQGQGLADTQYF.

The rearrangement links TRBV7-9 to TRBJ2-5; 9 nucleotides align to TRBD1. The germline CDR1 and CDR2 sequences are SEHNR and FQNEAQ (reference sequence). The J segment lost 3 bases and the V segment lost 5 bases, leaving 7 bases of the junction unmatched. This CDR3 has 15 amino acids. CDR3 amino acids: CASSPGGQGEETQYF. CDR3 nucleotides: TGTGCCAGCAGCCCAGGGGGACAGGGCGAAGAGACCCAGTACTTC.

The chain carries TRBV7-9 and TRBJ2-3; D may be TRBD1 or TRBD2 (5 bases each). The CDR3 totals 17 residues. V was shortened by 5 bases and J by 0 bases, with 18 bases between the two germline ends. Germline V gives CDR1 SEHNR, CDR2 FQNEAQ (reference sequence). CDR3 residues: CASSQPGRRTSTDTQYF. The CDR3 nucleotides are TGTGCCAGCAGCCAACCGGGACGGAGAACTAGCACAGATACGCAGTATTTT.

V usage is TRBV7-6 and J usage is TRBJ2-1, with 9 bases matching TRBD2. Germline V lookup: CDR1 SGHVS, CDR2 FNYEAQ. J was trimmed by 8 bases and V by 3 bases; bases with no gene match: 8. The CDR3 loop spans 15 amino acids. The CDR3 DNA reads TGTGCCAGCAGCTTTGCGGGAGGGCCTGTCTATGAGCAGTTCTTC. Protein product: CASSFAGGPVYEQFF.

V gene TRBV5-1 combines with J gene TRBJ1-2; TRBD1 might be the D (5 bases). CDR3 length: 13 residues. V lost 4 bases and J lost 1, with 8 bases in between. Germline V gene sequence: CDR1 SGHRS, CDR2 YFSETQ. The DNA for the CDR3 is TGCGCCAGCAGCCAGACAGATAACTATGGCTACACCTTC. It specifies CASSQTDNYGYTF.

The V and J genes are TRBV9 and TRBJ2-3, with a possible D match to TRBD1 (6 bases). The CDR3 covers 14 residues. Trimming took 3 bases from V and 3 from J, leaving 11 bases between them. Germline V CDR1 and CDR2: SGDLS, YYNGEE. CDR3 nucleotides: TGTGCCAGCAGCGCCGGGGACACTACAGATACGCAGTATTTT. Protein product: CASSAGDTTDTQYF.

V and J are TRBV11-2 and TRBJ2-5; D may be TRBD1 or TRBD2 (6 bases each). The DNA end favors TRBJ2-7, so the J call may be wrong. Germline values: CDR1 SGHAT, CDR2 FQNNGV. CDR3 length: 13 amino acids. The DNA of the CDR3 is TGTGCCAGCAGGGGGGGCCGCTACTACGAGCAGTACTTC. This codes for CASRGGRYYEQYF.

The V gene is TRBV27, the J gene TRBJ2-1; D remains ambiguous. This CDR3 is 15 amino acids long. Per germline, CDR1 MNHEY and CDR2 SMNVEV (reference sequence). V lost 3 bases and J lost 4, with 13 bases in between. CDR3 in amino acids: CASSFGPLIYNEQFF. The CDR3 DNA is TGTGCCAGCAGTTTTGGGCCCTTAATATACAATGAGCAGTTCTTC.